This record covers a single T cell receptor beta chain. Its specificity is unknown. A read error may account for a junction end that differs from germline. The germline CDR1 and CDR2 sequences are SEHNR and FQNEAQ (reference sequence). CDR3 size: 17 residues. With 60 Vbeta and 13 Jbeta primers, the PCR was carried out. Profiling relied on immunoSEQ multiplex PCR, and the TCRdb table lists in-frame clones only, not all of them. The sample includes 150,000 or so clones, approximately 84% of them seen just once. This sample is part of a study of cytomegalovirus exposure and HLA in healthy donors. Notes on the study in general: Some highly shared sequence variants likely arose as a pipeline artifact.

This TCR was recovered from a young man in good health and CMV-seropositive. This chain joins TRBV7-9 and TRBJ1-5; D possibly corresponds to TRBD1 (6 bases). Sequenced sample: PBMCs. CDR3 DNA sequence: TGTTCCAGCAGCAGTCGGCAGGGGCGAGGGAGCAATCAGCCCCAGCATTTT. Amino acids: CSSSSRQGRGSNQPQHF.